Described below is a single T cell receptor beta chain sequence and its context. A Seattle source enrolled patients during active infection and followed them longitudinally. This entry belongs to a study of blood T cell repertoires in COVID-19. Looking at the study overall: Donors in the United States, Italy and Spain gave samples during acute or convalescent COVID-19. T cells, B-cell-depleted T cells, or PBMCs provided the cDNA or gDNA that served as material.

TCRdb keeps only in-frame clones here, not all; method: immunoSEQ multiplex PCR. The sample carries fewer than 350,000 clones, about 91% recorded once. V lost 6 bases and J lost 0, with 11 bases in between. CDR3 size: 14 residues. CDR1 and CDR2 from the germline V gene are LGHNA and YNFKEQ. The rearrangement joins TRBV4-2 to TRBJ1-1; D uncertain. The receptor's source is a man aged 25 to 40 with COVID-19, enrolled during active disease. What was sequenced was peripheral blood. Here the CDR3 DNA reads TGTGCCAGCAGGGTAGGAGGGATGAACACTGAAGCTTTCTTT. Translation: CASRVGGMNTEAFF.